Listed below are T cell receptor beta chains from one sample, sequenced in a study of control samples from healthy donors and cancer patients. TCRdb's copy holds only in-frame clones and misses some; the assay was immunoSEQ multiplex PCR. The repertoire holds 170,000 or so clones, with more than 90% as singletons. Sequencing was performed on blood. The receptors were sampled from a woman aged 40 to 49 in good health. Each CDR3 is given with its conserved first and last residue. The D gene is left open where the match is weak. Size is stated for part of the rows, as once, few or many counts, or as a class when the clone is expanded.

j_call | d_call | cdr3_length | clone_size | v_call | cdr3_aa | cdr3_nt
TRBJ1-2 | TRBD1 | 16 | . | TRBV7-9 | CASSPPGQGFIYGYAF | TGTGCCAGCAGCCCCCCCGGACAGGGCTTTATCTATGGCTACGCCTTC
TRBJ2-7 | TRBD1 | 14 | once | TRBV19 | CASSPGTGDYEQYF | TGTGCCAGTAGTCCCGGGACAGGAGACTACGAGCAGTACTTC
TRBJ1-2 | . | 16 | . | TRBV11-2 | CASSLVRGQGHYGYTF | TGTGCCAGCAGCTTAGTCCGGGGGCAAGGTCACTATGGCTACACCTTC
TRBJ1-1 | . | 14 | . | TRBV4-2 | CASSQRSGGTEAFF | TGTGCCAGCAGCCAACGCTCGGGGGGCACTGAAGCTTTCTTT
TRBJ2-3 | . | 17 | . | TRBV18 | CASSPRDRRASTDTQYF | TGTGCCAGCTCACCAAGGGACCGACGAGCTAGCACAGATACGCAGTATTTT
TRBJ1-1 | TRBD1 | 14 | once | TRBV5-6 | CASSFPTGPTEAFF | TGTGCCAGCAGCTTCCCGACAGGGCCCACTGAAGCTTTCTTT
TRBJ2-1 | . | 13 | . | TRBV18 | CASSPPGHNEQFF | TGTGCCAGCTCCCCACCAGGGCACAATGAGCAGTTCTTC
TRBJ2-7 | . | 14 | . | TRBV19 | CASSIDRESYEQYF | TGTGCCAGTAGTATAGACAGGGAGTCCTACGAGCAGTACTTC
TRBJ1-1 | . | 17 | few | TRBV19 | CASSIKVAGRRNTEAFF | TGTGCCAGTAGTATAAAGGTTGCGGGACGGAGGAACACTGAAGCTTTCTTT
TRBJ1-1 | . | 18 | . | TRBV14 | CASSQVQVRAEMNTEAFF | TGTGCCAGCAGCCAAGTTCAAGTTCGCGCAGAAATGAACACTGAAGCTTTCTTT
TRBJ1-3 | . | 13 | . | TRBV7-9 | CASSSNSGNTIYF | TGTGCCAGCAGCTCAAACTCTGGAAACACCATATATTTT
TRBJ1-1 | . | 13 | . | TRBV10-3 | CATTDSENTEAFF | TGTGCCACCACTGACTCAGAGAACACTGAAGCTTTCTTT
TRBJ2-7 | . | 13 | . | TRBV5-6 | CASSFDRSYEQYF | TGTGCCAGCAGCTTTGACAGGAGCTACGAGCAGTACTTC
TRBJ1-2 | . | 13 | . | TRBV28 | CASSTDWDYGYTF | TGTGCCAGCAGTACGGACTGGGACTATGGCTACACCTTC
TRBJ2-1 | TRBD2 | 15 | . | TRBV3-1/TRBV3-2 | CASSQLAGGANEQFF | TGTGCCAGCAGCCAATTAGCGGGGGGGGCCAATGAGCAGTTCTTC
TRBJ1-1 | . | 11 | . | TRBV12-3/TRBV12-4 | CASGNWPEAFF | TGTGCCAGCGGGAATTGGCCAGAAGCTTTCTTT
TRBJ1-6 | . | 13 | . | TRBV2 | CASSVHGNSPLHF | TGTGCCAGCAGTGTTCACGGCAATTCACCCCTCCACTTT
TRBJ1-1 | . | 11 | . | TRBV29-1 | CSVEGGSKAFF | TGCAGCGTTGAAGGGGGGTCCAAAGCTTTCTTT
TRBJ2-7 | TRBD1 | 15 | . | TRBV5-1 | CASSLGHRGPYEQYF | TGCGCCAGCAGCTTGGGACACAGGGGGCCCTACGAGCAGTACTTC
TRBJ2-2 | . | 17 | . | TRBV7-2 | CASSLTGTSINTGELFF | TGTGCCAGCAGCTTAACCGGGACGAGTATAAACACCGGGGAGCTGTTTTTT
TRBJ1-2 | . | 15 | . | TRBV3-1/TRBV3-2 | CASSQRDVGVGGYTF | TGTGCCAGCAGCCAAAGAGATGTGGGGGTTGGTGGCTACACCTTC
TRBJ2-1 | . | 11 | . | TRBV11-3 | CASSSGYEQFF | TGTGCCAGCAGCTCAGGATATGAGCAGTTCTTC
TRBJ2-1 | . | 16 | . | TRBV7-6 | CASSDTGRSSYNEQFF | TGTGCCAGCAGCGATACAGGGAGAAGCTCCTACAATGAGCAGTTCTTC
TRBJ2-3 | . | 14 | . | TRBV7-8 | CASSLAGGTDTQYF | TGTGCCAGCAGCTTAGCGGGCGGCACAGATACGCAGTATTTT
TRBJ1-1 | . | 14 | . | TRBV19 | CASSFGTTNTEAFF | TGTGCCAGTAGCTTCGGGACAACGAACACTGAAGCTTTCTTT
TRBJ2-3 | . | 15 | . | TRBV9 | CASSVARGVTDTQYF | TGTGCCAGCAGCGTAGCAAGGGGGGTCACAGATACGCAGTATTTT
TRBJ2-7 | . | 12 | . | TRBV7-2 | CASSLYGYEQYF | TGTGCCAGCAGCTTATACGGGTACGAGCAGTACTTC
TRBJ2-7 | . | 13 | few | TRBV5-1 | CASSDGQEDEQYF | TGCGCCAGCAGCGATGGGCAGGAAGACGAGCAGTACTTC
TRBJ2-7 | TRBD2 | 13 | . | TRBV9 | CASSGGGKGEQYF | TGTGCCAGCAGCGGGGGGGGTAAGGGCGAGCAGTACTTC
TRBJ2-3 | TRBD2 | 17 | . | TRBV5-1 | CASSLGNPWGGGDTQYF | TGCGCCAGCAGCTTAGGGAATCCGTGGGGCGGGGGAGATACGCAGTATTTT
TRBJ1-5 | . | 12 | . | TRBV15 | CATSRNNQPQHF | TGTGCCACCAGCAGGAATAATCAGCCCCAGCATTTT
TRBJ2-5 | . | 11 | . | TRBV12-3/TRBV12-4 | CASRNQETQYF | TGTGCCAGCAGGAACCAAGAGACCCAGTACTTC
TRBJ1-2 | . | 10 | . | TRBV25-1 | CASSGYGYTF | TGTGCCAGCAGTGGCTACGGCTACACCTTC
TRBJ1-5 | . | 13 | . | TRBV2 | CASKRDVNQPQHF | TGTGCCAGCAAGCGGGACGTTAATCAGCCCCAGCATTTT
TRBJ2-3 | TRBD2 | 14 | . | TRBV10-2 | CASSDGGGTDTQYF | TGCGCCAGCAGTGATGGGGGGGGAACAGATACGCAGTATTTT
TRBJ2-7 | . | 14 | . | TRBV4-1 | CASSHPGRAYEQYF | TGCGCCAGCAGCCACCCAGGCAGGGCTTACGAGCAGTACTTC
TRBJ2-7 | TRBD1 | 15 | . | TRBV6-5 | CASSRGPLSSYEQYF | TGTGCCAGCAGTAGGGGGCCCTTAAGCTCCTACGAGCAGTACTTC
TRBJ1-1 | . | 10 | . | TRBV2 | CASSGPEAFF | TGTGCCAGCAGTGGACCTGAAGCTTTCTTT
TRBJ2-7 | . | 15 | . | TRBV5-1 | CASSHNPGWLDEQYF | TGCGCCAGCAGCCATAATCCGGGGTGGCTGGACGAGCAGTACTTC
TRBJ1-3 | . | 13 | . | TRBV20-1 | CSASRLSGNTIYF | TGCAGTGCTAGTCGTCTCTCTGGAAACACCATATATTTT
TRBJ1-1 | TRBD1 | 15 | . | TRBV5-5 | CASSTTGVENTEAFF | TGTGCCAGCAGCACGACAGGGGTTGAAAACACTGAAGCTTTCTTT
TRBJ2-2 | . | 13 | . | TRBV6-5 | CASSYLHAGELFF | TGTGCCAGCAGTTACCTCCACGCCGGGGAGCTGTTTTTT
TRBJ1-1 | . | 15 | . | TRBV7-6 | CASSLVAGVNTEAFF | TGTGCCAGCAGCTTAGTTGCGGGGGTGAACACTGAAGCTTTCTTT
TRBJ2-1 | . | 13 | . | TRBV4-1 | CASSPRQHNEQFF | TGCGCCAGCAGCCCTCGCCAGCACAATGAGCAGTTCTTC
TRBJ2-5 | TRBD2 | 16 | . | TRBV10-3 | CASYSGTSGGVGTQYF | TGTGCCAGCTACTCCGGGACTAGCGGGGGGGTTGGGACCCAGTACTTC